This passage covers 18 T cell receptor beta chains from one sample sequenced in a study of T cells in Graves' hyperthyroidism and ophthalmopathy. Using RNA transcripts as the source, TCR beta CDR3 regions were amplified. Carried out on the TCR CDR3, a first-round RT-PCR used the HTBI primer set. TCRdb fed the multiplex PCR reads into MiXCR, producing one record per CDR3 protein. This table holds roughly 530,000 distinct CDR3 sequences, 15% to 20% found once. Sequences were obtained from blood. The origin of the receptors is a woman aged 18-29 years with Graves' ophthalmopathy.

This sequence joins TRBV6-1 and TRBJ2-1; D not certain. The CDR3 contains 12 residues. V gave up 2 bases and J gave up 9 bases, with 8 bases separating them. The germline V gene has CDR1 MNHNS and CDR2 SASEGT. CDR3 in amino acids: CASSERVIEQFF. CDR3 sequence (DNA): TGTGCCAGCAGTGAACGGGTAATTGAGCAGTTCTTC.

This clonotype has at least ten counts. The chain joins TRBV7-2 to TRBJ2-7; no reliable D call. This CDR3 contains 11 residues. CDR1 is SGHTA, CDR2 FQGNSA, per germline. V lost 4 bases to trimming and J lost 7 bases, with 8 bases between them. CDR3: CASSWKVEQYF. The CDR3 bases are TGTGCCAGCAGCTGGAAGGTGGAGCAGTACTTC.

There are many counts of this clonotype. The chain employs TRBV6-1 and TRBJ1-1; weak D call: TRBD1 (5 bases). The germline gives CDR1 MNHNS, CDR2 SASEGT. The CDR3 spans 18 residues. V was trimmed by 4 bases and J by 4 bases, leaving 25 bases between them. The CDR3 reads CASSALTAAWGGGTEAFF. The CDR3 DNA follows: TGTGCCAGCAGTGCACTCACAGCGGCCTGGGGGGGGGGCACTGAAGCTTTCTTT.

The chain uses TRBV18 and TRBJ2-1, with unresolved D. CDR3 length: 15 amino acids. Germline-derived CDR1 and CDR2 are KGHSH and LQKENI. V dropped 2 bases and J dropped 1 base, with 9 bases sitting between them. CDR3 protein: CASSPGIGSYNEQFF. The CDR3 DNA is TGTGCCAGCTCACCAGGGATAGGGTCCTACAATGAGCAGTTCTTC.

The chain links TRBV12-3 or TRBV12-4 to TRBJ1-1, with 8 bases matching TRBD1. V gave up 5 bases and J gave up 1 base; unmatched junction bases: 6. The CDR3 consists of 15 residues. The CDR3 DNA reads as TGTGCCAGCAGTAAAACGACAGGGGCGAACACTGAAGCTTTCTTT. Its translation is CASSKTTGANTEAFF.

V and J are TRBV7-2 and TRBJ2-1; no clear D gene. From germline, CDR1 is SGHTA and CDR2 FQGNSA. The length of the CDR3 is 14 residues. V was pared by 1 base and J by 5 bases, with 9 bases between. CDR3 loop: CASSLEGQNNEQFF. DNA for the CDR3: TGTGCCAGCAGCTTAGAAGGCCAGAACAATGAGCAGTTCTTC. The full variable domain, in which reference TRBV7-2 and TRBJ2-1 provide the parts outside the CDR3, is GAGVSQSPSNKVTEKGKDVELRCDPISGHTALYWYRQSLGQGLEFLIYFQGNSAPDKSGLPSDRFSAERTGGSVSTLTIQRTQQEDSAVYLCASSLEGQNNEQFFGPGTRLTVL.

About this clonotype: Just one base apart from a much larger clone, this may be a read error. Because the CDR3 is missing its conserved closing phenylalanine or tryptophan, this is likely a read error. The chain is built from TRBV18 and TRBJ2-3; tentative D call: TRBD2 (5 bases). The V gene's germline CDR1 is KGHSH and CDR2 LQKENI. The V gene lost 3 bases and the J gene lost 0 bases, with 13 bases spanning the gap. This CDR3 has 16 residues. CDR3 in amino acids: CASSPRERQSTDTQYL. CDR3 nucleotide sequence: TGTGCCAGCTCACCTCGAGAGCGGCAGAGCACAGATACGCAGTATCTT.

This chain joins TRBV7-9 and TRBJ2-2; 7 bases are shared with TRBD1. This CDR3 spans 14 amino acids. Germline V gene sequence: CDR1 SEHNR, CDR2 FQNEAQ (reference sequence). The ends lost 6 bases at V and 4 bases at J; junction bases unmatched: 5. The CDR3 spells CASRRDRGTGELFF. CDR3 in DNA: TGTGCCAGCAGACGGGACAGAGGCACCGGGGAGCTGTTTTTT.

Ten or more counts support this clonotype. The rearrangement links TRBV20-1 to TRBJ2-7; 9 positions agree with TRBD2. The V and J ends lost 0 bases and 3 bases, in that order; junction bases with no gene match: 18. CDR1 and CDR2 (germline): DFQATT, SNEGSKA (reference sequence). CDR3 size: 19 residues. The CDR3 spells CSARDSEGLAGPEGYEQYF. DNA for the CDR3: TGCAGTGCTAGAGATTCCGAAGGTCTAGCGGGGCCCGAAGGCTACGAGCAGTACTTC.

This clonotype was seen many times. V and J are TRBV12-3 or TRBV12-4 and TRBJ2-1, with 12 bases matching TRBD2. V was pared by 8 bases and J by 6 bases, with 2 bases of the junction left unmatched. The CDR3 loop spans 13 amino acids. DNA of the CDR3: TGTGCCAGCGAGACTAGCGGGAGCAATGAGCAGTTCTTC. Its translation: CASETSGSNEQFF.

This clonotype has more than one count but fewer than ten. V is TRBV4-1 and J is TRBJ1-4; D unresolved. V lost 1 base and J lost 3, with 12 bases in between. The CDR3 runs to 16 residues. Germline CDR1 is MGHRA and CDR2 is YSYEKL. CDR3 DNA sequence: TGCGCCAGCAGCCAAGTAACGGCGACGGCTAATGAAAAACTGTTTTTT. This encodes CASSQVTATANEKLFF.

This clonotype was counted many times. The genes are TRBV7-9 and TRBJ2-7, with TRBD1 identical over 7 bases. Germline CDR1 SEHNR, CDR2 FQNEAQ (reference sequence). The CDR3 extends over 14 amino acids. The V and J ends lost 4 bases and 4 bases, in that order; junction bases with no gene match: 7. CDR3 region: CASSWRQGHYEQYF. The CDR3 DNA reads TGTGCCAGCAGCTGGCGACAGGGACATTACGAGCAGTACTTC. Variable domain in full (rest from reference TRBV7-9 and TRBJ2-7): DTGVSQNPRHKITKRGQNVTFRCDPISEHNRLYWYRQTLGQGPEFLTYFQNEAQLEKSRLLSDRFSAERPKGSFSTLEIQRTEQGDSAMYLCASSWRQGHYEQYFGPGTRLTVT.

There are a few counts of this clonotype. The chain couples TRBV28 to TRBJ1-2; TRBD1 might be the D (5 bases). This CDR3 is built from 11 residues. Between the trimmed V and J ends, which lost 11 bases and 5 bases, there was a span of 12 bases. The germline V gene has CDR1 MDHEN and CDR2 SYDVKM. CDR3 in DNA: TGTGCCGCAGGGTCTCAGTATGGCTACACCTTC. This gives the protein CAAGSQYGYTF.

This clonotype came up a few times. The chain joins TRBV9 to TRBJ2-2; either TRBD1 or TRBD2 may supply D (5 bases each). Trimming removed 0 bases from V and 6 bases from J, with 15 bases in between. The CDR3 runs 16 residues. Germline CDR1 is SGDLS and CDR2 is YYNGEE. The CDR3 nucleotides read TGTGCCAGCAGCGTAGATGGGGCTAGCCGGGCCGGGGAGCTGTTTTTT. It codes for CASSVDGASRAGELFF.

This clonotype has at least ten counts. The V and J genes are TRBV20-1 and TRBJ1-1; 7 bases line up with TRBD1. The CDR3 is 13 residues long. The germline CDR1 and CDR2 sequences are DFQATT and SNEGSKA (reference sequence). Unmatched junction bases numbered 14, after V lost 6 bases and J lost 10 bases. The DNA for the CDR3 is TGCAGTGCGGTTGGACAGGTCTCAACAGGAGCTTTCTTT. It encodes CSAVGQVSTGAFF.

This clonotype was picked up a small number of times. This chain connects TRBV15 to TRBJ1-5; 9 bases fit TRBD1. In germline, CDR1 is LNHNV, CDR2 YYDKDF (reference sequence). CDR3 length: 15 amino acids. V lost 4 bases to trimming and J lost 2 bases; unmatched junction nucleotides: 3. This CDR3 reads CATSIRTGGNQPQHF. The CDR3 region has the DNA TGTGCCACCAGCATTCGGACAGGGGGCAATCAGCCCCAGCATTTT.

This chain uses TRBV10-3 with TRBJ1-6; D might be TRBD1 (5 bases). Germline CDR1 reads ENHRY; CDR2 reads SYGVKD. Trimming left V 1 base short and J 10 bases short, with 17 bases between. CDR3 size: 16 residues. As DNA, the CDR3 is TGTGCCATCAGTGAGTTTGAGACAGTTTTGTGGTCACCCCTCCACTTT. This encodes CAISEFETVLWSPLHF.

The sample holds many counts of this clonotype. The J gene is TRBJ2-7, the V gene TRBV6-1, with D hard to call. V lost 3 bases and J 3 bases, leaving 9 bases between the germline ends. Germline assignment: CDR1 MNHNS and CDR2 SASEGT. This CDR3 spans 13 amino acids. CDR3 sequence: CASSEREVYEQYF. In DNA, the CDR3 is TGTGCCAGCAGTGAGCGAGAGGTCTACGAGCAGTACTTC.